These 21 T cell receptor beta chains share one sample of origin, sequenced in a study of blood T cells in healthy people across ages (dated by TCRdb to between 2014 and 2016). Library creation used 5' RACE. Instrument on record: Illumina HiSeq 2500. A second PCR of about 6 to 11 cycles was performed with a sample-barcoded 5' primer and a J-beta primer mix. TCRdb trimmed public reads at Q25 via fastp, called clones via MiXCR and kept in-frame beta chains. Every distinct CDR3 protein forms one entry, paired with its most common genes and DNA. This sample is represented by more than 1.4 million distinct CDR3 sequences; around 39% of them were singletons. The ten largest account for roughly 7.9% of the sample. The material sequenced was blood. The receptors here all came from a woman younger than 30 in good health.

This clonotype was counted a few times. This chain uses TRBV20-1 with TRBJ1-5; possibly TRBD1 for D (5 bases). Germline V gene sequence: CDR1 DFQATT, CDR2 SNEGSKA (reference sequence). Trimming stripped 6 bases from V and 2 bases from J, with 26 bases between. This CDR3 has 18 residues. The DNA for the CDR3 is TGCAGTGCCACAATCCAGGGCCGGTCCACCGGGGGCAATCAGCCCCAGCATTTT. It yields the protein CSATIQGRSTGGNQPQHF.

J is TRBJ1-1 and V is TRBV11-2; D is uncertain. From germline, CDR1 is SGHAT and CDR2 FQNNGV. V was cut by 3 bases and J by 4 bases, with 9 bases left in between. The CDR3 runs 13 residues. Written as DNA, the CDR3 is TGTGCCAGCAGCTTTATCCTGGCCACTGAAGCTTTCTTT. Protein sequence: CASSFILATEAFF.

This clonotype was seen more than once but under ten times. This chain joins TRBV7-9 and TRBJ2-7; D could derive from TRBD1 or TRBD2 (6 bases each). V lost 1 base to trimming and J lost 4 bases, with 17 bases between them. Germline V gene data show CDR1 as SEHNR and CDR2 as FQNEAQ (reference sequence). The CDR3 has 16 amino acids. The CDR3, as DNA: TGTGCCAGCAGCTTAGGAGGGGGGACGGGAGAATACGAGCAGTACTTC. Protein product: CASSLGGGTGEYEQYF.

V is TRBV3-1 and J is TRBJ1-2, with TRBD1 identical over 9 bases. The V and J ends lost 1 base and 5 bases, in that order; junction bases with no gene match: 8. CDR1 and CDR2 from the germline V gene are LGHDT and YNNKEL (reference sequence). The CDR3 contains 16 residues. The CDR3: CASSQVATGGCYGYTF. The CDR3 DNA is TGTGCCAGCAGCCAAGTCGCAACAGGGGGCTGTTATGGCTACACCTTC.

The J gene is TRBJ1-6, the V gene TRBV20-1; tentative D call: TRBD1 (5 bases). This CDR3 is built from 16 residues. V lost 5 bases and J lost 0, with 14 bases in between. Germline CDR1 DFQATT, CDR2 SNEGSKA (reference sequence). The CDR3 DNA is TGCAGTGCTGGGGGGGACCAGAGCTCCTATAATTCACCCCTCCACTTT. It is translated as CSAGGDQSSYNSPLHF.

The chain couples TRBV27 to TRBJ1-2; 7 nucleotides align to TRBD1. After removal of 6 bases from V and 3 bases from J, the junction contained 7 bases not matched to a gene. Germline CDR1 and CDR2: MNHEY and SMNVEV (reference sequence). There are 14 residues in the CDR3. This CDR3 reads CASRSRGNDYGYTF. The CDR3 DNA reads as TGTGCCAGCAGATCCAGGGGGAACGACTATGGCTACACCTTC.

The chain uses TRBV6-1 and TRBJ1-2; no reliable D call. The CDR3 loop spans 15 amino acids. Between the trimmed V and J ends, which lost 2 bases and 2 bases, there was a span of 12 bases. Germline V lookup: CDR1 MNHNS, CDR2 SASEGT. In DNA, the CDR3 is TGTGCCAGCAGTGAAACCCAGGCCTCGAACTATGGCTACACCTTC. Translation: CASSETQASNYGYTF.

This chain uses TRBV7-9 with TRBJ2-3; D remains unclear. Looked up from germline, CDR1 is SEHNR and CDR2 is FQNEAQ (reference sequence). The CDR3 contains 13 residues. Trimming shortened V by 8 bases and J by 6 bases, and 15 bases separated the two germline ends. The CDR3: CASLAGVDDTQYF. The DNA for the CDR3 is TGTGCCAGCCTCGCAGGTGTAGACGATACGCAGTATTTT.

The J gene is TRBJ1-1, the V gene TRBV29-1; TRBD1 matches at 7 bases. V lost 6 bases, J lost 5 bases, and 9 bases stayed unmatched. This CDR3 contains 13 residues. Germline CDR1 is SQVTM and CDR2 is ANQGSEA. CDR3 DNA sequence: TGCAGCGTAACAGGGGTGGGATGGACTGAAGCTTTCTTT. Translated, it gives CSVTGVGWTEAFF.

This clonotype was picked up a small number of times. The chain employs TRBV7-2 and TRBJ1-4; 7 bases match TRBD1. CDR1 is SGHTA and CDR2 is FQGNSA in the germline V gene. This CDR3 has 15 amino acids. The junction had 12 bases not matched to a gene; V was cut back by 6 bases and J by 8 bases. This CDR3 is CASRAGTAAIEKLFF. CDR3 bases: TGTGCCAGCAGGGCAGGGACAGCCGCGATCGAAAAACTGTTTTTT.

Comment on this clonotype: Germline and junction disagree at one end, which may indicate a read error. The chain has TRBV6-5 and TRBJ2-4; no definite D call. Germline lookup yields CDR1 MNHEY and CDR2 SVGAGI. The CDR3 is 13 amino acids. The CDR3 DNA reads TGTGCCAGCATTTACACGGATAACGGCATTCAGTACTTC. Its translation is CASIYTDNGIQYF.

CDR3 residues: CASSLDWGTGGYTF. DNA for the CDR3: TGTGCCAGCAGCTTAGATTGGGGAACGGGCGGCTACACCTTC. The chain joins TRBV11-2 to TRBJ1-2, with unresolved D. This CDR3 is 14 amino acids long. The germline gives CDR1 SGHAT, CDR2 FQNNGV. Trimming took 0 bases from V and 8 from J, leaving 13 bases between them.

V and J are TRBV11-3 and TRBJ2-4; 10 nucleotides align to TRBD2. Germline CDR1 is SGHNT and CDR2 is YENEEA. CDR3 length: 13 residues. J lost 15 bases, V lost 5 bases, and 10 bases had no gene match. The CDR3 reads CASSLGASGSVYF. The CDR3 nucleotides read TGTGCCAGCAGCCTCGGGGCTAGCGGGAGCGTGTACTTC.

The chain has TRBV6-5 and TRBJ2-3; possible D gene TRBD1, 6 bases. Deletions cut 2 bases from V and 1 base from J, with 10 bases between. Germline CDR1 and CDR2: MNHEY and SVGAGI. The CDR3 runs to 15 residues. The chain's CDR3 is CASSYRGSGTDTQYF. The CDR3 nucleotides are TGTGCCAGCAGTTACAGGGGGAGTGGCACAGATACGCAGTATTTT.

This chain connects TRBV4-1 to TRBJ2-5; 15 positions match TRBD2. Germline V CDR1 and CDR2: MGHRA, YSYEKL. The length of the CDR3 is 20 residues. The V segment lost 0 bases and the J segment 0 bases; nucleotides outside the gene matches: 8. The CDR3 protein is CASSQDYPGLAGGDQETQYF. The CDR3 bases are TGCGCCAGCAGCCAAGATTACCCGGGACTAGCGGGGGGTGACCAAGAGACCCAGTACTTC.

This rearrangement joins TRBV5-1 to TRBJ1-2; perhaps TRBD1 as D (5 bases). The length of the CDR3 is 15 residues. Trimming removed 0 bases from V and 4 bases from J, with 13 bases in between. Germline loops: CDR1 SGHRS, CDR2 YFSETQ. The DNA for the CDR3 is TGCGCCAGCAGCTTGGGAGGGGTCGGCTTCTATGGCTACACCTTC. Its translation: CASSLGGVGFYGYTF.

The V and J genes are TRBV7-9 and TRBJ2-7, with TRBD1 matching 7 bases. V was pared by 5 bases and J by 7 bases, with 11 bases of the junction left unmatched. The V gene's germline CDR1 is SEHNR and CDR2 FQNEAQ (reference sequence). This CDR3 is 14 amino acids long. The CDR3 region has the DNA TGTGCCAGCAGCCCGACAGGGTCGTACAATGAGCAGTACTTC. Its translation is CASSPTGSYNEQYF.

This clonotype was observed many times. The chain has TRBV11-1 and TRBJ2-5; D is unresolved. CDR1 is SGHAT and CDR2 is FQDESV in the germline V gene (reference sequence). The CDR3 is 12 residues long. V was cut by 5 bases and J by 7 bases, with 11 bases left in between. The CDR3 DNA reads as TGTGCCAGCAGCCCTGGGCTAGGGACCCAGTACTTC. It yields the protein CASSPGLGTQYF.

The genes are TRBV5-1 and TRBJ2-2, with 9 bases lining up with TRBD1. The CDR3 length is 15 residues. Germline V gene sequence: CDR1 SGHRS, CDR2 YFSETQ. The ends lost 7 bases at V and 4 bases at J; junction bases unmatched: 8. CDR3 region: CASWTGTGITGELFF. In DNA form, the CDR3 reads TGCGCCAGCTGGACCGGGACAGGGATCACCGGGGAGCTGTTTTTT.

Points on this clonotype: One end of the junction varies from germline; a read error may be responsible. The chain links TRBV28 to TRBJ1-5, with D perhaps matching TRBD1 (5 bases). Germline V gene data show CDR1 as MDHEN and CDR2 as SYDVKM. The CDR3 spans 12 residues. CDR3 nucleotide sequence: TGTGCCAGCAGTCCCCAGGCAGGGCCCAAGCATTTT. Its protein is CASSPQAGPKHF.

The chain has TRBV9 and TRBJ2-3; 9 nucleotides agree with TRBD1. Germline assignment: CDR1 SGDLS and CDR2 YYNGEE. This CDR3 is built from 15 residues. V was pared by 3 bases and J by 1 base, with 3 bases of the junction left unmatched. CDR3 nucleotide sequence: TGTGCCAGCAGCGCCTGGACAGGGGGCACAGATACGCAGTATTTT. It yields the protein CASSAWTGGTDTQYF.